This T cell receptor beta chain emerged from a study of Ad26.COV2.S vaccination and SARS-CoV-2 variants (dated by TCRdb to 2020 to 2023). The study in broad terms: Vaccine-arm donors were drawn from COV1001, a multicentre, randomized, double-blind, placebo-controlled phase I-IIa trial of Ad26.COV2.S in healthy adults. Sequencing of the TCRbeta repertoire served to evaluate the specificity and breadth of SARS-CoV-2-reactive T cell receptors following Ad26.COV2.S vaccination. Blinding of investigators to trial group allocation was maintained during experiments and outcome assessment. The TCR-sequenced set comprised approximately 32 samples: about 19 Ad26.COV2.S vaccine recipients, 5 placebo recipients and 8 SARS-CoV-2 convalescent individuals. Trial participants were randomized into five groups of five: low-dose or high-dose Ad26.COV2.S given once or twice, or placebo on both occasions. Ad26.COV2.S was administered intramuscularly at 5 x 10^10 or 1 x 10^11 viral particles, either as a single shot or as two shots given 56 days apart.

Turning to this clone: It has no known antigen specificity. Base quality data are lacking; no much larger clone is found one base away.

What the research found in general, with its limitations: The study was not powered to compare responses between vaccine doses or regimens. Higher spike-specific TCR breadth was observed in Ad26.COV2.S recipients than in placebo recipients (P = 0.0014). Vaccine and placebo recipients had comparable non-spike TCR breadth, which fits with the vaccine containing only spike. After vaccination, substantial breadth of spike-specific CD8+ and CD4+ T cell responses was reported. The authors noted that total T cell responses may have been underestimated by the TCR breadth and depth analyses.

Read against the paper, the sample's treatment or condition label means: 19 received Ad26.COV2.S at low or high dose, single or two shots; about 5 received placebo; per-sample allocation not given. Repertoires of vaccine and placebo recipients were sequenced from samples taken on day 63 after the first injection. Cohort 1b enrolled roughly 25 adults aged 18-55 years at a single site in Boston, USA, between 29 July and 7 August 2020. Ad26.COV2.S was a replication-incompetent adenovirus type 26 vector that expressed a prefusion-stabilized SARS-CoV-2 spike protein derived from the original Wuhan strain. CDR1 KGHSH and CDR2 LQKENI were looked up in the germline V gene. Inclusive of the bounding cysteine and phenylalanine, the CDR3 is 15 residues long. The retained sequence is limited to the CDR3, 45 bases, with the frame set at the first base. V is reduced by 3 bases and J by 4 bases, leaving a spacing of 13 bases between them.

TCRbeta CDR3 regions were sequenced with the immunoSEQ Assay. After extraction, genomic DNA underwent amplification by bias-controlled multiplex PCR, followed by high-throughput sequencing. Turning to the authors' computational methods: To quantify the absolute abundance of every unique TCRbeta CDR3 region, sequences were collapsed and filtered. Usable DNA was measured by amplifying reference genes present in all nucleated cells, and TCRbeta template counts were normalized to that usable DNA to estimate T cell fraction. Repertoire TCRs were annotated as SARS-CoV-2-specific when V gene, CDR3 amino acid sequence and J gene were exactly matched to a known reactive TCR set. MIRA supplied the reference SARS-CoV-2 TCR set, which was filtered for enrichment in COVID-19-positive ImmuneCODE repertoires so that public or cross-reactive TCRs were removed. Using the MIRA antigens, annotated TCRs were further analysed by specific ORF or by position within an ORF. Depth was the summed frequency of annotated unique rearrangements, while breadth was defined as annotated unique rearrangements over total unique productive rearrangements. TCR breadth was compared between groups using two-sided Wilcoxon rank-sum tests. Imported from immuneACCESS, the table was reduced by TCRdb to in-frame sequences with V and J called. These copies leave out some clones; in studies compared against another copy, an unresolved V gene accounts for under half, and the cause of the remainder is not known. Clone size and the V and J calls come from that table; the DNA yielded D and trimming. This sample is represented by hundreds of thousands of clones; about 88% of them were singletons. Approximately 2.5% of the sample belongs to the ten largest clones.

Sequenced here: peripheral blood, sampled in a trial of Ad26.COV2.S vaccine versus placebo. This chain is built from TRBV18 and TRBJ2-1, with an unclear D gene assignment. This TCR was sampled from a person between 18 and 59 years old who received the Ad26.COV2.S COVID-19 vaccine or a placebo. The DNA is TGTGCCAGCTCACCTGATAGTCCTATTTACAATGAGCAGTTCTTC. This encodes CASSPDSPIYNEQFF. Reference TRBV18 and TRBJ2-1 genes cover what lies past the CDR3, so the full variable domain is NAGVMQNPRHLVRRRGQEARLRCSPMKGHSHVYWYRQLPEEGLKFMVYLQKENIIDESGMPKERFSAEFPKEGPSILRIQQVVRGDSAAYFCASSPDSPIYNEQFFGPGTRLTVL.